Below, one TCR beta chain is given with its context. Its antigen is unknown. The input lacks base qualities; no much larger clone sits a single base away. V and J lose 6 bases and 0 bases, and a span of 9 bases separates them. From cysteine to phenylalanine, the CDR3 is 14 amino acids long. Only CDR3 DNA remains: 42 bases, in frame from the first base. From a lookup of the germline V gene, CDR1 and CDR2 are SGHVS and FQNEAQ. These data come from a study of blood T cell repertoires in COVID-19 (dated by TCRdb to 2019 to 2021). About the investigation overall: The collaborator samples originated in the United States, Italy and Spain and spanned the acute and convalescent phases of COVID-19. The material from the prospective study consisted of cDNA or gDNA derived from T cells, B-cell-depleted T cells, or PBMCs. Subjects who had been exposed to COVID-19, were actively infected with it, or had recovered from it provided the deeply sampled blood TCRbeta repertoires that made up the dataset. The repertoires were made available in a free public database intended to serve as a resource for research on the immune response to SARS-CoV-2. Samples were obtained from the ongoing ImmuneRACE study (first 160 participants) and from 1,254 subjects provided by 6 global collaborators. A de-identified subject ID, COVID-19 status, age in years and sex were almost always included in the sample metadata. Where HLA class I and class II types were available, the types were taken from metadata supplied by the sample provider, not from assay-based typing. Here is what the overall study found, with its caveats: Clinical and demographic metadata were provided uncurated, with the amount varying by source and participant.

TCRbeta CDR3 regions were amplified from genomic DNA using the immunoSEQ Assay, a bias-controlled multiplex PCR. Under the source paper's analysis protocol: Within the assay, amplification of reference gene primers was used to estimate how many nucleated cells each sample contained. To quantify the absolute abundance of each unique TCRbeta CDR3 rearrangement, sequence reads were collapsed and filtered. For each sample, productive Simpson clonality was calculated by taking the square root of Simpson's diversity index across productive rearrangements. Imported from immuneACCESS, the table was reduced by TCRdb to in-frame sequences with V and J called. These copies leave out some clones; in studies compared against another copy, an unresolved V gene accounts for under half, and the cause of the remainder is not known. That table is the source of V, J and clone size, and D and trimming were worked out from the DNA. The sample records a few hundred thousand clones, about 90% of which are singletons. About 2% of the sample rests with the top ten.

Collaborating institutions collected whole blood in K2EDTA tubes following their own protocols. For TCRbeta analysis, collaborators shipped samples in one of three forms: frozen whole blood, isolated PBMCs, or DNA extracted from either of those sample types. This receptor was obtained from a man younger than 35 with active or convalescent COVID-19. The chain is assembled from TRBV7-8 and TRBJ1-5; perhaps TRBD1 is the D gene, with 6 bases matching. Material: peripheral blood. The CDR3 is CASREDSSNQPQHF. DNA sequence: TGTGCCAGCAGAGAGGACAGTAGCAATCAGCCCCAGCATTTT.